The 14 T cell receptor beta chains below all came from one sample that was sequenced in a study of blood T cell repertoires in COVID-19. The protocol was immunoSEQ multiplex PCR, while the TCRdb copy is restricted to in-frame clones and leaves out a portion. Of more than 65,000 clones listed, about four fifths were seen once; the top ten hold less than 20%. The sequencing input was peripheral blood. The receptors stem from a woman at least 80 years old with active or convalescent COVID-19.

The V gene is TRBV11-1, the J gene TRBJ1-1; a possible D gene is TRBD1 (6 bases). The CDR3 runs to 14 residues. CDR1 SGHAT and CDR2 FQDESV come from the germline V gene (reference sequence). Trimming pared 7 bases from V and 1 base from J, leaving 13 bases between. The CDR3 here is CASKLDRTNTEAFF. CDR3 in DNA: TGTGCCAGCAAATTAGACAGGACGAACACTGAAGCTTTCTTT.

With regard to this clone: One end of the junction is discordant with germline, which a read error may explain. The chain has TRBV20-1 and TRBJ2-6; possible D gene TRBD2, 6 bases. Per the germline V gene, CDR1 is DFQATT and CDR2 is SNEGSKA (reference sequence). This CDR3 contains 11 residues. In DNA, the CDR3 is TGCAGTGCTTCCATGTTCGGGGGACGGGCTTTC. This translates into CSASMFGGRAF.

This chain links TRBV18 with TRBJ2-5, with D unclear. V gave up 1 base and J gave up 3 bases, with 18 bases separating them. Germline V lookup: CDR1 KGHSH, CDR2 LQKENI. CDR3 length equals 17 residues. In nucleotides, the CDR3 is TGTGCCAGCTCACCACTCGGCGGTGGGTCCTTAAAAGAGACCCAGTACTTC. Amino acid sequence: CASSPLGGGSLKETQYF. The whole variable domain, filled in from reference TRBV18 and TRBJ2-5, reads NAGVMQNPRHLVRRRGQEARLRCSPMKGHSHVYWYRQLPEEGLKFMVYLQKENIIDESGMPKERFSAEFPKEGPSILRIQQVVRGDSAAYFCASSPLGGGSLKETQYFGPGTRLLVL.

The gene calls are TRBV28 and TRBJ2-3, with TRBD2 matching over 9 bases. J lost 6 bases, V lost 3 bases, and 7 bases had no gene match. The CDR3 length is 15 residues. CDR1 MDHEN and CDR2 SYDVKM come from the germline V gene. CDR3 residues: CASSLEAGGWDTQYF. For the CDR3, the DNA is TGTGCCAGCAGTTTGGAAGCGGGGGGATGGGATACGCAGTATTTT.

This clone was counted a single time. The CDR3 nucleotides are TGCAGCGTTGTGCCTAGCGGGGGGTACCAAGAGACCCAGTACTTC. It yields the protein CSVVPSGGYQETQYF. The chain joins TRBV29-1 to TRBJ2-5, with 11 positions matching TRBD2. The V gene's germline CDR1 is SQVTM and CDR2 ANQGSEA. This CDR3 has 15 amino acids. J was trimmed by 0 bases and V by 4 bases; bases with no gene match: 4.

The V call is TRBV9, the J call TRBJ2-4, with D tentatively TRBD2 (6 bases). The CDR3 is 14 amino acids. Germline-derived CDR1 and CDR2 are SGDLS and YYNGEE. V was cut by 2 bases and J by 0 bases, with 6 bases left in between. The CDR3 region is CASSVGLAKNIQYF. The CDR3 region has the DNA TGTGCCAGCAGCGTGGGACTAGCCAAAAACATTCAGTACTTC.

This clone was picked up one time. CDR3: CASTNRADYGYTF. As DNA, the CDR3 is TGTGCCAGCACCAACAGGGCCGACTATGGCTACACCTTC. The rearrangement uses TRBV11-2 and TRBJ1-2; a possible D gene is TRBD1 (6 bases). The CDR3 covers 13 residues. Trimming pared 7 bases from V and 3 bases from J, leaving 12 bases between. Germline CDR1 and CDR2: SGHAT and FQNNGV.

This clone came up once. The gene calls are TRBV25-1 and TRBJ1-4; no firm D call. CDR1 MGHDK and CDR2 SYGVNS come from the germline V gene. This CDR3 contains 13 residues. Deletions cut 11 bases from V and 5 bases from J, with 15 bases between. The CDR3 bases are TGTGCCCGCTCAGGTTCGGGGAATGAAAAACTGTTTTTT. Protein product: CARSGSGNEKLFF.

J is TRBJ2-2 and V is TRBV6-6, with D maybe TRBD2 (7 bases). The germline V and J ends were trimmed by 5 bases and 2 bases, with 12 bases remaining between them. CDR3 length: 15 residues. Germline V lookup: CDR1 MNHNY, CDR2 SVGAGI (reference sequence). CDR3 DNA sequence: TGTGCCAGCAGTCCAAGGGGGGGCAACACCGGGGAGCTGTTTTTT. Amino acids: CASSPRGGNTGELFF.

The chain is built from TRBV16 and TRBJ2-3, with D tentatively TRBD2 (5 bases). The V gene's germline CDR1 is KGHSY and CDR2 FQNENV. This CDR3 comprises 15 residues. V dropped 4 bases and J dropped 6 bases, with 17 bases sitting between them. The CDR3 bases are TGTGCCAGCAGCCCAAATGGACTCCGCAAGGATACGCAGTATTTT. Translating it yields CASSPNGLRKDTQYF. The full variable domain, its missing parts supplied by reference TRBV16 and TRBJ2-3, is GEEVAQTPKHLVRGEGQKAKLYCAPIKGHSYVFWYQQVLKNEFKFLISFQNENVFDETGMPKERFSAKCLPNSPCSLEIQATKLEDSAVYFCASSPNGLRKDTQYFGPGTRLTVL.

The chain combines TRBV6-2 or TRBV6-3 with TRBJ1-2, with 7 positions matching TRBD1. The CDR3 is 14 residues long. V dropped 6 bases and J dropped 3; count of bases not matched to a gene: 7. CDR1 MNHEY and CDR2 SVGEGT come from the germline V gene. The CDR3 bases are TGTGCCAGCAGCTCTATAACAGGGGACTATGGCTACACCTTC. Translating it yields CASSSITGDYGYTF.

The chain joins TRBV5-1 to TRBJ2-7, with no clear D. Germline V gives CDR1 SGHRS, CDR2 YFSETQ. The CDR3 runs 14 residues. V lost 0 bases, J lost 0 bases, and 7 bases lay in between. In DNA, the CDR3 is TGCGCCAGCAGCTTGGCCGTGAGCTCCTACGAGCAGTACTTC. Protein product: CASSLAVSSYEQYF.

This chain links TRBV19 with TRBJ1-2, with TRBD1 matching 12 bases. Per the germline V gene, CDR1 is LNHDA and CDR2 is SQIVND (reference sequence). The CDR3 runs to 15 residues. J gave up 8 bases and V 5 bases, and 9 bases lay outside the gene matches. The CDR3: CASSVAGTGGEGYTF. The CDR3 DNA is TGTGCCAGTAGTGTAGCCGGGACAGGGGGCGAGGGCTACACCTTC.

This clone turned up a few times. V and J are TRBV7-2 and TRBJ2-3; D may be TRBD1 (5 bases). CDR1 and CDR2 (germline): SGHTA, FQGNSA. This CDR3 is built from 18 residues. V lost 2 bases and J 2 bases, leaving 20 bases between the germline ends. CDR3 amino acids: CASSLHLRGSHYTDTQYF. DNA for the CDR3: TGTGCCAGCAGCTTACACCTAAGGGGCTCTCATTACACAGATACGCAGTATTTT.